This TCR beta chain was sequenced in a study of T cells in Graves' hyperthyroidism and ophthalmopathy (dated by TCRdb to between 2018 and 2021). Some background on the complete study: A discovery cohort of about 96 patients, approximately 44 with Graves' ophthalmopathy and approximately 55 with stable Graves' hyperthyroidism, was used to find distinguishing TCR V-J signatures. According to the paper, TCR Vbeta CDR3 sequencing was carried out on 135 peripheral blood samples, which came from over 40 ophthalmopathy, under 80 hyperthyroidism and approximately 17 progressor patients. In roughly six Graves' hyperthyroidism patients, the study also compared T-cell repertoires from thyroid tissue with T-cell repertoires from blood. The roughly 91 discovery patients were randomly divided into training and test sets at a 7:3 ratio. After blood sampling, hyperthyroidism patients were treated with methimazole at a starting dose of 30 mg daily, and ophthalmopathy patients were treated with high-dose intravenous methylprednisolone. Whether ophthalmopathy could be predicted prospectively was tested in an independent validation cohort made up of under 20 hyperthyroidism patients plus 17 patients who later progressed to ophthalmopathy.

The TCR beta CDR3 regions were amplified from RNA transcripts. A first-round RT-PCR of the TCR CDR3 used the HTBI primer set with the Qiagen OneStep RT-PCR kit. A second multiplex PCR round built the libraries, followed by size selection and purification. Libraries were sequenced paired-end with 100 bp reads on an Illumina HiSeq2000. The original methods were these. SOAPnuke was used to process the raw data, removing reads that contained adapters or uncalled bases, had a mean Phred below 15, or lacked an exact match to the constant primer or identifier. COPE v1.2.5 was used to merge high-quality paired reads, and clonotypes were defined as unique nucleotide sequences. MiTCR v1.1 was used to align the clonotypes against IMGT TRBV, TRBD and TRBJ reference segments. The analysis included only V-J combinations with a frequency above 0.0001, which together covered more than 99% of the repertoires. The TCS score was defined as F50 (clonal expansion) divided by E x V (chaos), with BLOSUM62-based TCRdist calculated between CDR3 peptides within each V-J. Welch's t-statistics and random forest reduced around 550 V-J features to 10 to 15, which were used in a naive Bayes classifier (R e1071). Thyroid-blood repertoire similarity was quantified with the Morisita-Horn index. TCRdb ran its own pipeline on the public reads, namely fastp trimming at Q25 and MiXCR clone calling, and kept in-frame beta chains. Entries that share a CDR3 protein sequence are merged under the most common genes and DNA. Here the V and J calls rest on TCRdb's processing, not on the authors' analysis. The sample records 550,000 to 600,000 distinct CDR3 sequences, about 43% of which are singletons. Roughly 19% of the sample goes to the ten largest clones.

V is reduced by 0 bases and J by 0 bases, leaving a spacing of 15 bases between them. The germline V gene (reference sequence) yields SEHNR for CDR1 and FQNEAQ for CDR2. From the cysteine up to the phenylalanine, the CDR3 has a length of 18 residues. Solely the CDR3 DNA is kept, with 54 bases framed from the first base. Exclusion was applied to patients with uncontrolled infections, other autoimmune diseases, pregnancy or lactation. Clinical symptoms, serum thyroxine and TRAb, thyroid ultrasound, and orbital computed tomography formed the basis for the diagnoses. Trizol reagent was used to extract total RNA, and RNA quality was then checked on an Agilent 2100 Bioanalyzer. The study at large found these results: In validation, the model predicted progression to ophthalmopathy with 65% to 71% sensitivity and approximately 74% specificity, a median of approximately 6.7 months before onset. Most expanded thyroid clonotypes (frequency above 0.001) were also detected in blood, suggesting blood repertoires may reflect thyroid immune responses. Ophthalmopathy was separated from stable hyperthyroidism by a 13 V-J signature model, with around 90% sensitivity and roughly 81% specificity obtained in cross-validation and 80%/75% obtained in testing. No statistical method was used to fix the sample size in advance, and group allocation was not hidden from the investigators.

Comment on this clonotype: Its antigen is unknown. Base qualities are not provided; no much larger clone lies one nucleotide away.

The TCR sequence derives from an adult woman with Graves' disease, either hyperthyroidism or ophthalmopathy (not recorded which). This sequence uses TRBV7-9 and TRBJ1-5; the D region possibly corresponds to TRBD1 (5 bases align). The specimen was peripheral blood or thyroid tissue (not recorded which). CDR3 protein: CASSLAREGRYSNQPQHF. The DNA is as follows: TGTGCCAGCAGCTTAGCCAGGGAGGGACGCTATAGCAATCAGCCCCAGCATTTT.